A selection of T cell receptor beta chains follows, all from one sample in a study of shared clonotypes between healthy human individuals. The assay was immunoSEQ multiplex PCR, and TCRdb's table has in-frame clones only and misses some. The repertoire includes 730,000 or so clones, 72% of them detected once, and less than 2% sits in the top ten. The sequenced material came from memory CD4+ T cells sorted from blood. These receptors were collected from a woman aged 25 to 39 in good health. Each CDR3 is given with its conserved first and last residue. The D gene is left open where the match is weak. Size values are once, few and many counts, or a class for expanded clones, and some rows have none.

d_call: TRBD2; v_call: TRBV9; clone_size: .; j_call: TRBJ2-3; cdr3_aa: CASSVARTSGLDTQYF; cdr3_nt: TGTGCCAGCAGCGTAGCCCGGACTAGCGGGCTGGATACGCAGTATTTT
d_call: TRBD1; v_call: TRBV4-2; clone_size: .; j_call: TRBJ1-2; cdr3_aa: CASSFRDRATNYGYTF; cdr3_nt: TGTGCCAGCAGCTTCCGGGACAGGGCGACGAACTATGGCTACACCTTC
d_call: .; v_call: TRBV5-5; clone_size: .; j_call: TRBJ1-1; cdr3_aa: CASSLRTYLNTEAFF; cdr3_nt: TGTGCCAGCAGCTTGAGGACTTACCTGAACACTGAAGCTTTCTTT
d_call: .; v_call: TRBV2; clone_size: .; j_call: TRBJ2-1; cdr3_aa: CASRDRTGRNEQFF; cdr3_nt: TGTGCCAGCAGAGACCGGACGGGGAGGAATGAGCAGTTCTTC
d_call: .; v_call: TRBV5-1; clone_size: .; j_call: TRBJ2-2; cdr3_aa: CASSLVGSRTGELFF; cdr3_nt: TGCGCCAGCAGCTTGGTCGGGAGTCGGACCGGGGAGCTGTTTTTT
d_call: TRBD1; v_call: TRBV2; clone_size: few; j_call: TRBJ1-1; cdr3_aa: CASNPDRVTEAFF; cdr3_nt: TGTGCCAGCAACCCGGACAGGGTCACTGAAGCTTTCTTT
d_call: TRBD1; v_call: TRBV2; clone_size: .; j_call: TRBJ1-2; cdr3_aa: CASNDGQGVYGYTF; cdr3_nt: TGTGCCAGCAATGACGGACAGGGCGTTTATGGCTACACCTTC
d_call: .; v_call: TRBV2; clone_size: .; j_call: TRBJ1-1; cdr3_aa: CASSENERAEAFF; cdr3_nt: TGTGCCAGCAGTGAGAATGAGAGGGCTGAAGCTTTCTTT
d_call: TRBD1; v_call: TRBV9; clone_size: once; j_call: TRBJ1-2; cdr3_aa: CASSADTGQGSDYGYTF; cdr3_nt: TGTGCCAGCAGCGCAGACACCGGACAGGGGAGTGACTATGGCTACACCTTC
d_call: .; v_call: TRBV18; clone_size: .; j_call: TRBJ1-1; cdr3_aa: CASSGSGSEAFF; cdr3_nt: TGTGCCAGCTCAGGAAGTGGGTCTGAAGCTTTCTTT
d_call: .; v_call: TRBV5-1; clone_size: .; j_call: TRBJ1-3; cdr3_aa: CASSLGPQEDGNTIYF; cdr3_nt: TGCGCCAGCAGCTTAGGGCCTCAGGAGGATGGAAACACCATATATTTT
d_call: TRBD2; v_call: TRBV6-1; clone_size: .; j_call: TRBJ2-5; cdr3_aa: CASRISGRAIGAQYF; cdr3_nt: TGTGCCAGCAGAATTAGCGGGAGGGCAATTGGGGCCCAGTACTTC
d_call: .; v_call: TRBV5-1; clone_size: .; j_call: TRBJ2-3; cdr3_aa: CASSLAAETDTQYF; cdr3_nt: TGCGCCAGCAGCTTGGCCGCGGAGACAGATACGCAGTATTTT
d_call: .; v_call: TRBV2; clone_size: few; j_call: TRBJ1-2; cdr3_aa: CASNPRDYGYTF; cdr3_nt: TGTGCCAGCAATCCCAGGGACTATGGCTACACCTTC
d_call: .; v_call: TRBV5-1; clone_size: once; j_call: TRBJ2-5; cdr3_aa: CASKQGRGETQYF; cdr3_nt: TGCGCCAGCAAGCAGGGCAGGGGAGAGACCCAGTACTTC
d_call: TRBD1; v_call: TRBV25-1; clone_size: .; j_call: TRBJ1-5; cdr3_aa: CASTRGGDQPQHF; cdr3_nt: TGTGCCAGCACCAGGGGGGGTGATCAGCCCCAGCATTTT
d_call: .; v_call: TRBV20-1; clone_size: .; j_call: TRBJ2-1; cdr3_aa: CSASSYNEQFF; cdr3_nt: TGCAGTGCATCCTCCTACAATGAGCAGTTCTTC
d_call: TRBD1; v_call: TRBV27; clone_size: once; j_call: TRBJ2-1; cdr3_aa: CASSSEPQGNEQFF; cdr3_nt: TGTGCCAGCAGTTCCGAGCCACAGGGGAATGAGCAGTTCTTC
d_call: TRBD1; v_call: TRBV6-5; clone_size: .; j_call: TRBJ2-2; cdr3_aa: CASSYKGQGWIGELFF; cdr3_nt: TGTGCCAGCAGTTACAAGGGACAGGGGTGGATCGGGGAGCTGTTTTTT
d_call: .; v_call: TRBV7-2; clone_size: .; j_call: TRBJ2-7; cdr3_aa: CASSSRAASYEQYF; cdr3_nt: TGTGCCAGCAGCTCACGGGCAGCCTCCTACGAGCAGTACTTC
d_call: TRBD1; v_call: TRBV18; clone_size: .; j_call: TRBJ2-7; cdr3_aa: CASSLGQGETYEQYF; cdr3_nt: TGTGCCAGCTCACTGGGACAGGGGGAGACCTACGAGCAGTACTTC
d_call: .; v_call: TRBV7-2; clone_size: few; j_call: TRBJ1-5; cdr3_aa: CASSLLWTRGRGQPQHF; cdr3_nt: TGTGCCAGCAGCTTATTGTGGACGCGGGGGCGAGGTCAGCCCCAGCATTTT
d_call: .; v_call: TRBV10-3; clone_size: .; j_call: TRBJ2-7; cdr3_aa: CAISESQQGHYEQYF; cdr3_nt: TGTGCCATCAGTGAGTCGCAGCAGGGGCACTACGAGCAGTACTTC
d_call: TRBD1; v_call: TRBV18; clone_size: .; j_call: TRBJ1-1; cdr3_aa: CASSNLQGPGEAFF; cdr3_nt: TGTGCCAGCTCCAACCTACAGGGGCCGGGGGAAGCTTTCTTT
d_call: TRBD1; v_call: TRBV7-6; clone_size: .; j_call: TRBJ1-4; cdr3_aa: CASSLAGSRGQGEKLFF; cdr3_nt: TGTGCCAGCAGCTTAGCGGGTTCCAGGGGGCAAGGAGAAAAACTGTTTTTT
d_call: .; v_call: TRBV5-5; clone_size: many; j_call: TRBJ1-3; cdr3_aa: CASSLATRSGNTIYF; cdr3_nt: TGTGCCAGCAGCTTAGCCACCCGATCTGGAAACACCATATATTTT
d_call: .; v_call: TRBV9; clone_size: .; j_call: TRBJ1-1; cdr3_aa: CASSAEGRAAEAFF; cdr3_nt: TGTGCCAGCAGCGCCGAGGGTCGTGCCGCTGAAGCTTTCTTT
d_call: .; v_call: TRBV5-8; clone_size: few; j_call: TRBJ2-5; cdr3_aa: CASSSAGAGETQYF; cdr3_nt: TGTGCCAGCAGCTCTGCAGGGGCCGGAGAGACCCAGTACTTC
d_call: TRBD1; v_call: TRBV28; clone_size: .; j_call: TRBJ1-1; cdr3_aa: CASSSGQGHEAFF; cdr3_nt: TGTGCCAGCAGTTCTGGACAGGGACATGAAGCTTTCTTT
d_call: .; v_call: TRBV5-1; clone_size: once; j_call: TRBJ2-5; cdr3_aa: CASSLAPGAGSGETQYF; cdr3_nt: TGCGCCAGCAGCTTGGCCCCTGGGGCAGGGTCGGGAGAGACCCAGTACTTC
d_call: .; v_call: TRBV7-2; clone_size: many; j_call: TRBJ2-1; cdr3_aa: CASSLGLLTYNEQFF; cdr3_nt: TGTGCCAGCAGCTTAGGACTACTTACCTACAATGAGCAGTTCTTC